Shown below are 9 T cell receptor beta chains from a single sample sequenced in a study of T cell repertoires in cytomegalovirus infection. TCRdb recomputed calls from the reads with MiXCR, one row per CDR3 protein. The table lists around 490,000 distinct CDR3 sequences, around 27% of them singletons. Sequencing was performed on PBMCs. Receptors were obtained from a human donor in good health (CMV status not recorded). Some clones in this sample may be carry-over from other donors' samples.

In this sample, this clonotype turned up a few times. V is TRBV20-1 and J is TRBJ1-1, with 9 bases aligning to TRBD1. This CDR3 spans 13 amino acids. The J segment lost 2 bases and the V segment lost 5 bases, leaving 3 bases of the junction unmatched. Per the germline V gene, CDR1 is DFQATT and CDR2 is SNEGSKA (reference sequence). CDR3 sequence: CSAQDRGNTEAFF. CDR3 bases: TGCAGTGCTCAGGACAGGGGCAACACTGAAGCTTTCTTT.

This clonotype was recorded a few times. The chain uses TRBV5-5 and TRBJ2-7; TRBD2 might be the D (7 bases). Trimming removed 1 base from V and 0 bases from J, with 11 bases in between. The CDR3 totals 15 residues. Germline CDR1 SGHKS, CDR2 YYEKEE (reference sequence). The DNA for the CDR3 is TGTGCCAGCAGCTTGCGGGGGGCTATCTCCTACGAGCAGTACGTC. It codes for CASSLRGAISYEQYV.

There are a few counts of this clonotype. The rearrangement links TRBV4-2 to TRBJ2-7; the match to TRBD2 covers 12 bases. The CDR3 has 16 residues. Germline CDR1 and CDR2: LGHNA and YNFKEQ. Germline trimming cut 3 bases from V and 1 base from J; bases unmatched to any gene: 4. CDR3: CASSQRLAGESYEQYF. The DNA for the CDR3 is TGTGCCAGCAGCCAGAGACTAGCGGGGGAATCCTACGAGCAGTACTTC.

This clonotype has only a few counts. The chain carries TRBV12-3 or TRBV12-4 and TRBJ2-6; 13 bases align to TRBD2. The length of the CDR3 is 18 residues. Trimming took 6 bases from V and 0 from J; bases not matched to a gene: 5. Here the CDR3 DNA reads TGTGCCAGCAGCAGACTAGCGGGAGGCCGCTCTGGGGCCAACGTCCTGACTTTC. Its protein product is CASSRLAGGRSGANVLTF.

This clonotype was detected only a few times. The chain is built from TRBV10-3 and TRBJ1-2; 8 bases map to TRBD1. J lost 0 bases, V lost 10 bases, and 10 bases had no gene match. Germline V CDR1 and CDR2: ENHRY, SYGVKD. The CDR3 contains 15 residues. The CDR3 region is CATQGQDGANYGYTF. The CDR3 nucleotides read TGTGCCACCCAGGGACAGGATGGGGCTAACTATGGCTACACCTTC.

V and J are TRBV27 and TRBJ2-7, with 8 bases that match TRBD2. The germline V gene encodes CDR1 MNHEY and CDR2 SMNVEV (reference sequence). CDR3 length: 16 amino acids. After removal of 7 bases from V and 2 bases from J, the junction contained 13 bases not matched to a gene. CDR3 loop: CASTPIGLAGTYEQYF. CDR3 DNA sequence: TGTGCCAGCACCCCTATCGGACTAGCAGGGACCTACGAGCAGTACTTC.

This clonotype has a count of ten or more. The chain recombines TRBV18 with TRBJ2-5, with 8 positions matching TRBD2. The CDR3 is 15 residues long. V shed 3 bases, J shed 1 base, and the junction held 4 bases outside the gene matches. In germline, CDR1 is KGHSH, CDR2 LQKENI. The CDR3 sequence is CASSPGLVGQETQYF. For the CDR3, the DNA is TGTGCCAGCTCACCGGGACTAGTAGGCCAAGAGACCCAGTACTTC. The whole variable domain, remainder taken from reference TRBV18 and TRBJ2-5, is NAGVMQNPRHLVRRRGQEARLRCSPMKGHSHVYWYRQLPEEGLKFMVYLQKENIIDESGMPKERFSAEFPKEGPSILRIQQVVRGDSAAYFCASSPGLVGQETQYFGPGTRLLVL.

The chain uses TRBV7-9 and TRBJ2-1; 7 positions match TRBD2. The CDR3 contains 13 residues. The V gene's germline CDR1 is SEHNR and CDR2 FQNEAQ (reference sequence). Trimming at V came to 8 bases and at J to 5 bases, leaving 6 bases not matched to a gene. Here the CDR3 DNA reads TGTGCCAGCGGCGCGGGAGCACACAATGAGCAGTTCTTC. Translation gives CASGAGAHNEQFF. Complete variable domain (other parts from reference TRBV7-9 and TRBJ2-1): DTGVSQNPRHKITKRGQNVTFRCDPISEHNRLYWYRQTLGQGPEFLTYFQNEAQLEKSRLLSDRFSAERPKGSFSTLEIQRTEQGDSAMYLCASGAGAHNEQFFGPGTRLTVL.

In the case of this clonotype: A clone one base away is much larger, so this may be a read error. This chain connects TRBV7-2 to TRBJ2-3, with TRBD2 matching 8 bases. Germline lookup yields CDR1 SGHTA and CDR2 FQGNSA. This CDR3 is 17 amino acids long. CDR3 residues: CASSLPSGLRGTDMQYF. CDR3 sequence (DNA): TGTGCCAGCAGCTTACCTAGCGGGCTTCGTGGCACAGATATGCAGTATTTT.